One TCR beta chain is described in this entry. The sample originates from a study of cytomegalovirus exposure and HLA in healthy donors. PCR primers comprised 60 Vbeta and 13 Jbeta primers. Sequencing was performed with immunoSEQ multiplex PCR; in TCRdb, only in-frame clones are kept and a portion is missing. This sample has fewer than 250,000 clones, with around 81% found just once. The V gene's germline CDR1 is SGHRS and CDR2 YFSETQ. The CDR3 has 12 residues. J lost 4 bases, V lost 4 bases, and 0 bases had no gene match. This sequence originates from a man aged 18 to 35 in good health and CMV-seronegative. The sequenced sample consisted of PBMCs. The rearrangement uses TRBV5-1 and TRBJ1-1, with TRBD1 identical over 8 bases. CDR3 bases: TGCGCCAGCAGCGACAGGGGCACTGAAGCTTTCTTT. Its protein product is CASSDRGTEAFF.